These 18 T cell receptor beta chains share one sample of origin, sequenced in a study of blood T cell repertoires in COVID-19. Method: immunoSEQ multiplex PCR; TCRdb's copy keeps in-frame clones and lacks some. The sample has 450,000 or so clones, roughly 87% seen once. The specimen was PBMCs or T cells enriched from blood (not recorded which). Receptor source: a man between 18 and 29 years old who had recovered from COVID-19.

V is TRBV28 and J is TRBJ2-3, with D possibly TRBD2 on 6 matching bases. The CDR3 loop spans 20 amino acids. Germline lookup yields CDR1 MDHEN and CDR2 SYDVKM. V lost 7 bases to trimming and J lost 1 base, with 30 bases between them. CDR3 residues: CASISPGSSILVSGTDTQYF. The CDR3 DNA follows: TGTGCCAGCATTAGTCCCGGGAGTTCAATATTAGTCTCAGGCACAGATACGCAGTATTTT.

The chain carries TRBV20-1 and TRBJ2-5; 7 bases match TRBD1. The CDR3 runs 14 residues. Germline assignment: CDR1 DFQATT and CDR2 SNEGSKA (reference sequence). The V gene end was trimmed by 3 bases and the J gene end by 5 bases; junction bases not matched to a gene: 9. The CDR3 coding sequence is TGCAGTGCTAGTATCAGGACAGGTCCGGAGACCCAGTACTTC. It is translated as CSASIRTGPETQYF.

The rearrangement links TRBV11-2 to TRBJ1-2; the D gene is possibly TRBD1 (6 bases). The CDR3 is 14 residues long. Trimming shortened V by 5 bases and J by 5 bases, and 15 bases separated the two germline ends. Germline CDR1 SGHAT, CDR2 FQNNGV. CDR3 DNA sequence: TGTGCCAGCAGCGCCCCGGGACACCATTATGGCTACACCTTC. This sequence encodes CASSAPGHHYGYTF.

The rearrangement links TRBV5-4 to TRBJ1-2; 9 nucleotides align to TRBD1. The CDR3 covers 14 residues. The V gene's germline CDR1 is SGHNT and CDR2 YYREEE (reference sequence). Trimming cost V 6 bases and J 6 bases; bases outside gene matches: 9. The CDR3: CASTADRGSDGYTF. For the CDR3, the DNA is TGTGCCAGCACCGCTGACAGGGGGTCTGATGGCTACACCTTC.

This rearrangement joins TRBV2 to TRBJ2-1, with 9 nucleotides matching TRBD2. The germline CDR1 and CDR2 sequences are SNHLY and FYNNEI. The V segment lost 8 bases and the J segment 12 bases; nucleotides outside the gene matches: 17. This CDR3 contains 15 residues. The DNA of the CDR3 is TGTGCCAGCGGAACGAGGGCGGGAGGGCCGTGGTCGCAGTTCTTC. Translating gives CASGTRAGGPWSQFF. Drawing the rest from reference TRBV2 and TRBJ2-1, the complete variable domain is EPEVTQTPSHQVTQMGQEVILRCVPISNHLYFYWYRQILGQKVEFLVSFYNNEISEKSEIFDDQFSVERPDGSNFTLKIRSTKLEDSAMYFCASGTRAGGPWSQFFGPGTRLTVL.

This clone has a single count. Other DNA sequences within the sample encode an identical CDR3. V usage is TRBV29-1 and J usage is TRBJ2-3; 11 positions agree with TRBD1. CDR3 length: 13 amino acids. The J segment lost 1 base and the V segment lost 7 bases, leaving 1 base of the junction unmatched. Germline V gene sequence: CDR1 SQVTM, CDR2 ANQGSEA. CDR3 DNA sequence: TGCAGCGGGGACAGGGGGGGCACAGATACGCAGTATTTT. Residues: CSGDRGGTDTQYF.

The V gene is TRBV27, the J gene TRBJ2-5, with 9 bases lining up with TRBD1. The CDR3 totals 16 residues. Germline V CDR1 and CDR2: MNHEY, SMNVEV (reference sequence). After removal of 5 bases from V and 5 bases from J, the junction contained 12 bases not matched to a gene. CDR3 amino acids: CASSPGTGPRWETQYF. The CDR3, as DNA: TGTGCCAGCAGTCCCGGGACAGGGCCGAGATGGGAGACCCAGTACTTC.

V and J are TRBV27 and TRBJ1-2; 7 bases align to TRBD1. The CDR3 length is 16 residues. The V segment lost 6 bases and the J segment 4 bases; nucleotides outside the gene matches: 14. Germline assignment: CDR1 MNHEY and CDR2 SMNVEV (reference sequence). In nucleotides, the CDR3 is TGTGCCAGCAGCCTTATCAAAGGGGGCAGGGGCTATGGCTACACCTTC. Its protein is CASSLIKGGRGYGYTF.

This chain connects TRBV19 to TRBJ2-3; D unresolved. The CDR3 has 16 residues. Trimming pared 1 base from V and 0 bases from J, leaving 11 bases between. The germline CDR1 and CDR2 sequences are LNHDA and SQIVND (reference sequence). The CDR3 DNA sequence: TGTGCCAGTAGTATAGGTGCAGAAAAGAGCACAGATACGCAGTATTTT. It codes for CASSIGAEKSTDTQYF.

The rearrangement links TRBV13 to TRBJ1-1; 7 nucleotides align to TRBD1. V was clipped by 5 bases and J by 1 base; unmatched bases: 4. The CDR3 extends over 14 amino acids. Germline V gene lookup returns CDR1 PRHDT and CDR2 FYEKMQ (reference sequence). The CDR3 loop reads CASSPGQPNTEAFF. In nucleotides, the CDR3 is TGTGCCAGCAGCCCGGGACAGCCGAACACTGAAGCTTTCTTT.

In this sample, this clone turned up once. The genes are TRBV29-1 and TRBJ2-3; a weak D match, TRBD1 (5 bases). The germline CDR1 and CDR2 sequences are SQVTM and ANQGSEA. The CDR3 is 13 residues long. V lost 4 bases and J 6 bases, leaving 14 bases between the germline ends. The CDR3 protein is CSVGTNGRDTQYF. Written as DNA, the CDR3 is TGCAGCGTTGGGACAAACGGCAGGGATACGCAGTATTTT.

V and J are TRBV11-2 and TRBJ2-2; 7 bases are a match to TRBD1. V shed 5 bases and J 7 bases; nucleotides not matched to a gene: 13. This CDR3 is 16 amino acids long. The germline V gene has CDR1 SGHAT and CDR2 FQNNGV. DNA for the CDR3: TGTGCCAGCAGCCCCGGGACAGCCTTGAATCGCGGGGAGCTGTTTTTT. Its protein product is CASSPGTALNRGELFF.

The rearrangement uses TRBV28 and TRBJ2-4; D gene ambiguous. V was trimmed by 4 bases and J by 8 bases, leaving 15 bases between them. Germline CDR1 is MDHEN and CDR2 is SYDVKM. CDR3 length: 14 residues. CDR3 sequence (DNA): TGTGCCAGCAGTTATGACGAGGTGGTTGACATTCAGTACTTC. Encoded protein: CASSYDEVVDIQYF.

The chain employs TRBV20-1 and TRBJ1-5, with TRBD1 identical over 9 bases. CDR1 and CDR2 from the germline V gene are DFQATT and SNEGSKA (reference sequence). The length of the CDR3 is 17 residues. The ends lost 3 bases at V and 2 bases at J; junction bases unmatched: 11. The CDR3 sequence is CSASLDRGWGGNQPQHF. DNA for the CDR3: TGCAGTGCTAGTTTGGACAGGGGATGGGGGGGCAATCAGCCCCAGCATTTT.

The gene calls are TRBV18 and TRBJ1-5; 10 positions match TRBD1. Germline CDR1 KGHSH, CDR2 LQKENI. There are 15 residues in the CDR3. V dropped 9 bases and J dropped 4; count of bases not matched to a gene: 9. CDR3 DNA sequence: TGTGCCAGTTCAGGGGGACAGGGGACTAATCAGCCCCAGCATTTT. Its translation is CASSGGQGTNQPQHF.

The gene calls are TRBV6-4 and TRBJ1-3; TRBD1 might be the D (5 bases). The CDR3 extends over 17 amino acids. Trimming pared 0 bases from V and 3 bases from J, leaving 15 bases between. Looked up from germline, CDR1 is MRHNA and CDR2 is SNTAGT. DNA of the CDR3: TGTGCCAGCAGTGACTCCTTGCCGGGGGAGAATGGAAACACCATATATTTT. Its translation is CASSDSLPGENGNTIYF.

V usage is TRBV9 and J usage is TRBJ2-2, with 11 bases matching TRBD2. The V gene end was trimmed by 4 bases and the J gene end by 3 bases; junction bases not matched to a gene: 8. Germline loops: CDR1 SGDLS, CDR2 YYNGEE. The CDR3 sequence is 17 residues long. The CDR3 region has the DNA TGTGCCAGCAGCCAAGTAGCGGGAGGGCCGGACACCGGGGAGCTGTTTTTT. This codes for CASSQVAGGPDTGELFF.

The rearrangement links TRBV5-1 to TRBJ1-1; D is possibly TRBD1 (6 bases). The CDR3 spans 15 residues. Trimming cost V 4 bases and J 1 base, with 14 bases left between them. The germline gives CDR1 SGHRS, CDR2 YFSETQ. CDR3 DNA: TGCGCCAGCAGCCAACCGGGACACCCGAACACTGAAGCTTTCTTT. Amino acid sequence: CASSQPGHPNTEAFF.